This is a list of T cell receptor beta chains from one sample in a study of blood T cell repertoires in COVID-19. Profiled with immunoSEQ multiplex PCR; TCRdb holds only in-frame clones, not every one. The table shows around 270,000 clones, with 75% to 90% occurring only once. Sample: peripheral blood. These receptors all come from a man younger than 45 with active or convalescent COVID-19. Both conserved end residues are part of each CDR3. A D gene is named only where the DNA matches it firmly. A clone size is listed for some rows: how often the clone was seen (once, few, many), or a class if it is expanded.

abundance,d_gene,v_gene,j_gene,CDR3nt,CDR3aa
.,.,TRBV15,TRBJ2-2,TGTGCCACCAGTACCGGGAGAGAGAACACCGGGGAGCTGTTTTTT,CATSTGRENTGELFF
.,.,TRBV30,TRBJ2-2,TGTGCCTGGAGTGTCGGCAGGGTCTACACCGGGGAGCTGTTTTTT,CAWSVGRVYTGELFF
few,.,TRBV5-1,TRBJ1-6,TGCGCCAGCAGCTTGGCAGGGAGGGATAATTCACCCCTCCACTTT,CASSLAGRDNSPLHF
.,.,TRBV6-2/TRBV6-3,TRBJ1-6,TGTGCCAGCAGTTACTCTGAAGGAACAGAGTCACCCCTCCACTTT,CASSYSEGTESPLHF
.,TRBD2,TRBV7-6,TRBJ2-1,TGTGCCAGCAGCCCCCGGGCGGGGGGGCCGCACAATGAGCAGTTCTTC,CASSPRAGGPHNEQFF
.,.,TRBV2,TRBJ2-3,TGTGCCAGCAAGAGACATATTAACACAGATACGCAGTATTTT,CASKRHINTDTQYF
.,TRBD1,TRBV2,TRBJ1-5,TGTGCCAGGGGGCCCACAGGGGGCGGGCTTAGGCGAAGCAATCAGCCCCAGCATTTT,CARGPTGGGLRRSNQPQHF
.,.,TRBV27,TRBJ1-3,TGTGCCAGCAGTTTAGGACATGGAAACACCATATATTTT,CASSLGHGNTIYF
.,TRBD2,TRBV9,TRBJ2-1,TGTGCCAGCAGCCTGACTAGCTCGAGTGAGCAGTTCTTC,CASSLTSSSEQFF
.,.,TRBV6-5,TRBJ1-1,TGTGCCAGCCAGATTGAGGCGTCGGACACTGAAGCTTTCTTT,CASQIEASDTEAFF
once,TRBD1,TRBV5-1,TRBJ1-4,TGCGCCAGCAGCTTGGTAGGGACAGGAGGTGAAAAACTGTTTTTT,CASSLVGTGGEKLFF
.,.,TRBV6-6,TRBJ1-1,TGTGCCACTCGAGATCCAGGGGAGACTGAAGCTTTCTTT,CATRDPGETEAFF
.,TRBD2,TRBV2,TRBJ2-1,TGTGCCAGCAGTTCTAGCGGGGGGGCTGGCTACAATGAGCAGTTCTTC,CASSSSGGAGYNEQFF
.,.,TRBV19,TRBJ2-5,TGTGCCAGTAGAGGACTGGGGGAGACCCAGTACTTC,CASRGLGETQYF
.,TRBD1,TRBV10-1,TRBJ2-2,TGCGCCAGCAGCGAACGAAGACCGGGACAGGGAACCGGGGAGCTGTTTTTT,CASSERRPGQGTGELFF
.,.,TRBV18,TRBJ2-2,TGTGCCAGCTCACCAACCGGACCGGGGGCCGGGGAGCTGTTTTTT,CASSPTGPGAGELFF
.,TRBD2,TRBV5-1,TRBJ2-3,TGCGCCAGCAGCTTGGGACTAGCGGGGGGAGTGGCAGATACGCAGTATTTT,CASSLGLAGGVADTQYF